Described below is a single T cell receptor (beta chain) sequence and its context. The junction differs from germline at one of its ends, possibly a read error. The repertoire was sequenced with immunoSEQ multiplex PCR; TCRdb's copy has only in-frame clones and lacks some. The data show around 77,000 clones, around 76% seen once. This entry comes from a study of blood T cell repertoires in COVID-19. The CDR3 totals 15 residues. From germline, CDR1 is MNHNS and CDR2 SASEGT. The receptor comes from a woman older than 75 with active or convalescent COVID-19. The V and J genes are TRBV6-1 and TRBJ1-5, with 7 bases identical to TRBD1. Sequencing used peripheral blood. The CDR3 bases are TGTGCCAGCAGGGAAGGGGGCATCGGCAATCAGCCCCAGCATTTT. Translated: CASREGGIGNQPQHF.